The 13 T cell receptor beta chains given below trace back to one sample, sequenced in a study of shared clonotypes between healthy human individuals. Sequenced by immunoSEQ multiplex PCR; TCRdb stores in-frame clones only, minus some. This table has nearly 2 million clones, approximately 94% appearing once. Naive CD8 cells, CD45RO-negative and positively selected for CCR7, excluded terminally differentiated effector memory CD45RA+ cells. The sequenced material came from naive CD8+ T cells sorted from blood. The receptors originated from a man aged 18 to 35 in good health.

This sequence joins TRBV19 and TRBJ2-2, with D hard to call. There are 14 residues in the CDR3. V dropped 0 bases and J dropped 3 bases, with 5 bases sitting between them. The germline CDR1 and CDR2 sequences are LNHDA and SQIVND (reference sequence). CDR3 sequence: CASSIDHYTGELFF. The DNA of the CDR3 is TGTGCCAGTAGTATAGACCACTACACCGGGGAGCTGTTTTTT.

This chain links TRBV9 with TRBJ2-1; TRBD2 aligns across 8 bases. The CDR3 is 14 amino acids. The junction had 3 bases not matched to a gene; V was cut back by 0 bases and J by 7 bases. The germline V gene encodes CDR1 SGDLS and CDR2 YYNGEE. The DNA of the CDR3 is TGTGCCAGCAGCGTAGTAGCGGGGTATAATGAGCAGTTCTTC. This gives the protein CASSVVAGYNEQFF.

This chain connects TRBV19 to TRBJ1-5; TRBD1 might be the D (5 bases). The CDR3 loop spans 15 amino acids. V lost 5 bases to trimming and J lost 6 bases, with 17 bases between them. Germline CDR1 reads LNHDA; CDR2 reads SQIVND (reference sequence). The chain's CDR3 is CASSLGAGLGQPQHF. The CDR3 DNA follows: TGTGCCAGTAGTCTCGGGGCAGGGCTGGGTCAGCCCCAGCATTTT.

The rearrangement joins TRBV30 to TRBJ2-2; maybe TRBD1 (5 bases). V was shortened by 1 base and J by 3 bases, with 9 bases between the two germline ends. Germline V gene data show CDR1 as GTSNPN and CDR2 as SVGIG (reference sequence). This CDR3 comprises 14 residues. The CDR3 reads CAWSEGPYTGELFF. CDR3 nucleotide sequence: TGTGCCTGGAGTGAGGGGCCCTACACCGGGGAGCTGTTTTTT.

The CDR3 coding sequence is TGCAGCGTTGAAGAAGGGCGGGGTTGGAACACTGAAGCTTTCTTT. This translates into CSVEEGRGWNTEAFF. The V gene is TRBV29-1, the J gene TRBJ1-1, with no clear D. The CDR3 extends over 15 amino acids. Trimming left V 0 bases short and J 1 base short, with 12 bases between. Germline lookup yields CDR1 SQVTM and CDR2 ANQGSEA.

This clone has only one observation. The rearrangement uses TRBV12-5 and TRBJ2-7; no definite D call. CDR3 length equals 13 residues. From germline, CDR1 is LGHNT and CDR2 FRNRAP. The V end lost 1 base, the J end lost 2 bases, and 6 bases lay between the germline ends. The CDR3 nucleotides read TGTGCTAGTGGTTTGGACGTACCCTACGAGCAGTACTTC. It translates to CASGLDVPYEQYF.

The chain carries TRBV9 and TRBJ1-2; the match to TRBD1 covers 11 bases. Germline CDR1 SGDLS, CDR2 YYNGEE. The length of the CDR3 is 17 residues. V shed 3 bases, J shed 2 bases, and the junction held 9 bases outside the gene matches. CDR3 in DNA: TGTGCCAGCAGCGGGCCGGGACAGGGGGTGATCAACTATGGCTACACCTTC. It is translated as CASSGPGQGVINYGYTF.

The V and J genes are TRBV6-5 and TRBJ1-1; no definite D call. Between the trimmed V and J ends, which lost 5 bases and 11 bases, there was a span of 18 bases. The CDR3 contains 13 residues. Germline assignment: CDR1 MNHEY and CDR2 SVGAGI. This CDR3 is CASSQAGPSDAFF. CDR3 sequence (DNA): TGTGCCAGCAGTCAAGCCGGGCCAAGTGACGCTTTCTTT.

Note on this clone: It is unclear where the CDR3 begins or ends on the DNA, so no DNA is shown, and the CDR3 is as TCRdb lists it. The identical CDR3 is also encoded by other nucleotide sequences in the sample. V usage is TRBV19 and J usage is TRBJ1-1; the table's D call of TRBD1 was not tested on the DNA. The CDR3 sequence runs 13 residues, both termini included. Looked up from germline, CDR1 is LNHDA and CDR2 is SQIVND (reference sequence). The CDR3 loop reads CASSILANTEAFF.

Points on this clone: The sample has other DNA sequences that encode this CDR3 too. This chain joins TRBV29-1 and TRBJ1-2; D uncertain. Per germline, CDR1 SQVTM and CDR2 ANQGSEA. V was trimmed by 6 bases and J by 0 bases, leaving 8 bases between them. The CDR3 consists of 12 residues. The DNA for the CDR3 is TGCAGCGTCGACGGGACTAACTATGGCTACACCTTC. Translation: CSVDGTNYGYTF.

The chain recombines TRBV2 with TRBJ2-7; 8 positions agree with TRBD1. This CDR3 has 15 residues. CDR1 is SNHLY, CDR2 FYNNEI, per germline. J lost 6 bases, V lost 6 bases, and 13 bases had no gene match. CDR3 sequence reads: CASSKRTGNSPEQYF. In DNA form, the CDR3 reads TGTGCCAGCAGCAAGAGGACAGGGAACTCTCCCGAGCAGTACTTC. Based on the CDR3 plus reference TRBV2 and TRBJ2-7, the full variable domain is EPEVTQTPSHQVTQMGQEVILRCVPISNHLYFYWYRQILGQKVEFLVSFYNNEISEKSEIFDDQFSVERPDGSNFTLKIRSTKLEDSAMYFCASSKRTGNSPEQYFGPGTRLTVT.

This clone appeared once. This rearrangement joins TRBV5-6 to TRBJ2-5, with 7 bases identical to TRBD1. Germline V gives CDR1 SGHDT, CDR2 YYEEEE. The CDR3 spans 13 residues. The V and J ends lost 3 bases and 4 bases, in that order; junction bases with no gene match: 3. The CDR3 DNA reads as TGTGCCAGCAGCTCGACAGGGAGAGAGACCCAGTACTTC. This gives the protein CASSSTGRETQYF.

As regards this clone: One end of the junction does not line up with germline, which may come from a read error. The rearrangement joins TRBV7-9 to TRBJ2-2; TRBD2 aligns across 9 bases. CDR1 and CDR2 (germline): SEHNR, FQNEAQ (reference sequence). The CDR3 spans 18 residues. CDR3 sequence: CASSLAGLPDSNTGELFF. In DNA, the CDR3 is TGTGCCAGCAGCCTAGCGGGACTACCAGACTCGAACACCGGGGAGCTGTTTTTT.